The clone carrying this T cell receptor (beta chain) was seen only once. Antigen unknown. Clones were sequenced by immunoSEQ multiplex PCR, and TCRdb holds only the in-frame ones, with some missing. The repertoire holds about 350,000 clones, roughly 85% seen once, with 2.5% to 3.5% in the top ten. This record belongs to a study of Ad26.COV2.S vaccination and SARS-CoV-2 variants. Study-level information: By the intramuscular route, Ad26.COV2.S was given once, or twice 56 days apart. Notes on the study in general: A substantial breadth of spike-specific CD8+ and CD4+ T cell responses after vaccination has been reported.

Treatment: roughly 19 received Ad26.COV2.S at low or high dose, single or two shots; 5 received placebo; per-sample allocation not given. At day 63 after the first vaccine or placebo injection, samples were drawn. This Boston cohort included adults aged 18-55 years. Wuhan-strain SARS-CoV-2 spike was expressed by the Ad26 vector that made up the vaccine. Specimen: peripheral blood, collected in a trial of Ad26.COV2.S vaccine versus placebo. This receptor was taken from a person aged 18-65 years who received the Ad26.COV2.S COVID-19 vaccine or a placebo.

The CDR3 sequence: CASSYSRTGVITEAFF. In DNA form, the CDR3 reads TGTGCCAGCAGTTACTCCCGGACAGGGGTTATCACTGAAGCTTTCTTT. The chain uses TRBV6-2 or TRBV6-3 and TRBJ1-1, with TRBD1 identical over 9 bases. V trimming: 0 bases; J trimming: 4 bases; junction bases outside the gene matches: 6. Germline assignment: CDR1 MNHEY and CDR2 SVGEGT. This CDR3 is built from 16 residues.